This T cell receptor beta chain was identified in a study of post-analysis software for immune sequencing data. Across the whole study: Relapsing-remitting, secondary progressive and progressive-relapsing forms made up the multiple sclerosis disease courses. Notes on the study in general: Compared with controls, patients had more of about 5 TRBV segments, including TRBV5-6, TRBV5-1 and TRBV20-1. Comparison with controls showed significantly lower normalized Chao1 diversity in multiple sclerosis patients. Batch-mates among the samples co-clustered strongly by F measure.

Prepared TCR beta cDNA libraries contained unique molecular identifiers. T cells numbering about 1 to 11 million yielded some 520,000 cDNA molecules. TCRdb analysed the PCR reads with MiXCR anew, one entry per CDR3 protein. The sample carries around 400,000 distinct CDR3 sequences, roughly 38% recorded once. This CDR3 contains 15 residues. In germline, CDR1 is SEHNR, CDR2 FQNEAQ (reference sequence). Losses at the gene ends were 3 bases for V and 4 bases for J; bases not matched to a gene: 8. Details on this clonotype: Its antigen is unidentified.

Sequenced material: blood. The origin of this receptor is a girl aged 10 to 17 with multiple sclerosis. The chain couples TRBV7-9 to TRBJ2-5; TRBD1 matches at 7 bases. CDR3 in DNA: TGTGCCAGCAGCTTTGCACAGGGGATAGGAGAGACCCAGTACTTC. It codes for CASSFAQGIGETQYF.